This entry lists 23 T cell receptor beta chains sequenced from one sample in a study of T-cell reconstitution after alpha-beta-depleted transplantation in children. Unique molecular identifiers tagged the TCRbeta library. A single record per CDR3 protein comes from TCRdb applying MiXCR to the PCR reads. The sample consists of 200,000 to 300,000 distinct CDR3 sequences, 20% to 30% of them appearing once. The sequencing here drew on PBMCs, mostly from graft donor cells, taken 360 days after TCRalphabeta/CD19-depleted stem cell transplant. These receptors were taken from a female patient under 10 years old who had a stem cell transplant for congenital amegakaryocytic thrombocytopenia, so the T cells may come from the graft donor.

This clonotype was found many times. V gene TRBV12-3 or TRBV12-4 combines with J gene TRBJ2-2; D is undetermined. The CDR3 length is 15 residues. The V end was cut by 2 bases, the J end by 0 bases, with 7 bases between. Here the CDR3 reads CASSLYRPNTGELFF. The CDR3 DNA reads TGTGCCAGCAGTTTATACAGACCGAACACCGGGGAGCTGTTTTTT.

This clonotype has more than one count but fewer than ten. The junction shows a germline mismatch at one end, possibly a read error. The chain combines TRBV6-5 with TRBJ2-1; D is perhaps TRBD2 (7 bases). Germline CDR1 MNHEY, CDR2 SVGAGI. This CDR3 region has 16 residues. The CDR3 loop is CASTYSPTGKRGEQFF. The CDR3 nucleotides read TGTGCCAGCACTTACTCCCCCACAGGGAAGCGGGGTGAGCAGTTCTTC.

In its sample, this clonotype was seen a few times. The gene calls are TRBV12-3 or TRBV12-4 and TRBJ2-3; D is unresolved. This CDR3 spans 12 amino acids. V was pared by 7 bases and J by 1 base, with 6 bases between. CDR3 sequence: CASTRCTDTQYF. In nucleotides, the CDR3 is TGTGCCAGCACACGGTGCACAGATACGCAGTATTTT.

This clonotype appeared a few times. This chain joins TRBV6-1 and TRBJ2-3; maybe TRBD2 (6 bases). The CDR3 has 16 residues. Between the trimmed V and J ends, which lost 5 bases and 0 bases, there was a span of 15 bases. Per the germline V gene, CDR1 is MNHNS and CDR2 is SASEGT. The CDR3, as DNA: TGTGCCAGCAGTCCCCCCTCGCGGGGAAGCACAGATACGCAGTATTTT. It codes for CASSPPSRGSTDTQYF.

The V gene is TRBV11-2, the J gene TRBJ2-7; maybe TRBD2 (5 bases). V dropped 5 bases and J dropped 6 bases, with 14 bases sitting between them. The CDR3 consists of 13 residues. Germline lookup yields CDR1 SGHAT and CDR2 FQNNGV. For the CDR3, the DNA is TGTGCCAGCAGCGTTCAACTAGAGCGCGAGCAGTACTTC. This translates into CASSVQLEREQYF.

This clonotype was observed a handful of times. The J gene is TRBJ1-1, the V gene TRBV18; no clear D. Germline V gives CDR1 KGHSH, CDR2 LQKENI. CDR3 length: 15 residues. V was cut by 3 bases and J by 1 base, with 12 bases left in between. The CDR3 here is CASSPSPIQNTEAFF. The CDR3 nucleotides read TGTGCCAGCTCACCGTCACCGATCCAGAACACTGAAGCTTTCTTT. Using reference TRBV18 and TRBJ1-1 for the parts outside the CDR3, the full variable domain is NAGVMQNPRHLVRRRGQEARLRCSPMKGHSHVYWYRQLPEEGLKFMVYLQKENIIDESGMPKERFSAEFPKEGPSILRIQQVVRGDSAAYFCASSPSPIQNTEAFFGQGTRLTVV.

The CDR3 here is CSYSPGLGQETQYF. The DNA for the CDR3 is TGCAGCTATTCCCCGGGACTAGGCCAAGAGACCCAGTACTTC. This chain links TRBV20-1 with TRBJ2-5, with 8 bases lining up with TRBD2. There are 14 residues in the CDR3. Germline lookup yields CDR1 DFQATT and CDR2 SNEGSKA (reference sequence).

The sample holds a few counts of this clonotype. The gene calls are TRBV6-4 and TRBJ2-5; D assignment may be TRBD1 or TRBD2 (6 bases each). Germline values: CDR1 MRHNA, CDR2 SNTAGT. Trimming left V 5 bases short and J 1 base short, with 14 bases between. This CDR3 contains 15 residues. The DNA of the CDR3 is TGTGCCAGCAGTATAAACCCGGGGGCCCAAGAGACCCAGTACTTC. Amino acids: CASSINPGAQETQYF.

V usage is TRBV6-2 or TRBV6-3 and J usage is TRBJ2-2; TRBD1 matches at 8 bases. V shed 5 bases, J shed 6 bases, and the junction held 8 bases outside the gene matches. The CDR3 is made up of 15 amino acids. Per the germline V gene, CDR1 is MNHEY and CDR2 is SVGEGT. CDR3 sequence reads: CASSPGQGRAGELFF. The CDR3 DNA is TGTGCCAGCAGTCCCGGACAGGGAAGGGCCGGGGAGCTGTTTTTT.

The genes are TRBV20-1 and TRBJ2-3; D unresolved. Trimming cost V 5 bases and J 6 bases, with 9 bases left between them. The CDR3 covers 11 residues. CDR1 and CDR2 (germline): DFQATT, SNEGSKA (reference sequence). CDR3 amino acids: CSAQASDTQYF. The CDR3 DNA reads TGCAGTGCTCAGGCGTCTGATACGCAGTATTTT.

The V and J genes are TRBV6-2 or TRBV6-3 and TRBJ2-1; possible D gene TRBD2, 6 bases. The CDR3 has 17 residues. In germline, CDR1 is MNHEY, CDR2 SVGEGT. V lost 6 bases, J lost 7 bases, and 25 bases lay in between. The DNA of the CDR3 is TGTGCCAGCAGCCCCAGAGGGAGGACACTCATCAGTAATGAGCAGTTCTTC. Amino acids: CASSPRGRTLISNEQFF.

This chain uses TRBV7-2 with TRBJ1-1; perhaps TRBD1 as D (5 bases). The V end lost 5 bases, the J end lost 0 bases, and 13 bases lay between the germline ends. The CDR3 extends over 15 amino acids. In germline, CDR1 is SGHTA, CDR2 FQGNSA. The CDR3 protein is CASSDPGRMNTEAFF. The CDR3 nucleotides read TGTGCCAGCAGCGATCCGGGACGGATGAACACTGAAGCTTTCTTT.

This chain uses TRBV4-2 with TRBJ2-3; tentatively, D is TRBD1 (5 bases). The germline CDR1 and CDR2 sequences are LGHNA and YNFKEQ. The CDR3 has 16 amino acids. Deletions cut 1 base from V and 7 bases from J, with 18 bases between. The CDR3 here is CASSQGRDRGLNTQYF. In DNA, the CDR3 is TGTGCCAGCAGCCAAGGGAGAGATAGGGGCTTGAATACGCAGTATTTT.

This clonotype was seen only a few times. The rearrangement links TRBV18 to TRBJ2-3; a weak D match, TRBD2 (5 bases). Germline V gives CDR1 KGHSH, CDR2 LQKENI. The CDR3 sequence is 13 residues long. Trimming shortened V by 6 bases and J by 1 base, and 8 bases separated the two germline ends. In nucleotides, the CDR3 is TGTGCCAGCTCCGGGGTGCGCACAGATACGCAGTATTTT. Its protein product is CASSGVRTDTQYF. Supplemented by reference TRBV18 and TRBJ2-3, the full variable domain reads NAGVMQNPRHLVRRRGQEARLRCSPMKGHSHVYWYRQLPEEGLKFMVYLQKENIIDESGMPKERFSAEFPKEGPSILRIQQVVRGDSAAYFCASSGVRTDTQYFGPGTRLTVL.

V gene TRBV20-1 combines with J gene TRBJ2-6, with 7 nucleotides matching TRBD1. J was trimmed by 2 bases and V by 6 bases; bases with no gene match: 7. The CDR3 contains 15 residues. From germline, CDR1 is DFQATT and CDR2 SNEGSKA (reference sequence). CDR3 in amino acids: CSATGFGAGANVLTF. The CDR3 coding sequence is TGCAGTGCGACAGGGTTCGGGGCTGGGGCCAACGTCCTGACTTTC.

J is TRBJ2-7 and V is TRBV15; 9 bases fit TRBD2. J was trimmed by 0 bases and V by 4 bases; bases with no gene match: 4. Germline CDR1 is LNHNV and CDR2 is YYDKDF (reference sequence). This CDR3 contains 15 residues. The CDR3 is CATSKPGLASYEQYF. CDR3 coding DNA: TGTGCCACCAGCAAACCGGGACTAGCCTCCTACGAGCAGTACTTC.

The rearrangement joins TRBV28 to TRBJ1-1, with 8 bases fitting TRBD1. CDR3 length equals 17 residues. The germline gives CDR1 MDHEN, CDR2 SYDVKM. Trimming took 0 bases from V and 0 from J; bases not matched to a gene: 6. This CDR3 reads CASSLWWTGNMNTEAFF. DNA of the CDR3: TGTGCCAGCAGTTTATGGTGGACAGGGAACATGAACACTGAAGCTTTCTTT. The whole variable domain, remainder taken from reference TRBV28 and TRBJ1-1, is DVKVTQSSRYLVKRTGEKVFLECVQDMDHENMFWYRQDPGLGLRLIYFSYDVKMKEKGDIPEGYSVSREKKERFSLILESASTNQTSMYLCASSLWWTGNMNTEAFFGQGTRLTVV.

This clonotype was counted many times. The gene calls are TRBV6-1 and TRBJ1-1; TRBD1 is a possible D gene (6 bases). The CDR3 sequence is 15 residues long. Trimming removed 5 bases from V and 3 bases from J, with 16 bases in between. Per germline, CDR1 MNHNS and CDR2 SASEGT. CDR3 nucleotide sequence: TGTGCCAGCAGTACACGCTCCAAGGGGGACACTGAAGCTTTCTTT. Translating it yields CASSTRSKGDTEAFF.

This chain joins TRBV7-7 and TRBJ1-4, with D perhaps matching TRBD1 (6 bases). Germline CDR1 and CDR2: SSHAT and FNYEAQ (reference sequence). CDR3 length equals 16 residues. V lost 2 bases and J lost 7, with 17 bases in between. The CDR3 sequence: CASSLIRDIPGEKLFF. For the CDR3, the DNA is TGTGCCAGCAGCTTAATAAGGGACATCCCGGGTGAAAAACTGTTTTTT.

In DNA form, the CDR3 reads TGTGCCAGCAGCCAGGGGCGGGTGGGAGATACGCAGTATTTT. Its protein product is CASSQGRVGDTQYF. The genes are TRBV7-3 and TRBJ2-3; D might be TRBD1 (6 bases). The V and J ends lost 5 bases and 5 bases respectively, with 14 bases between them. The CDR3 is 14 amino acids. From germline, CDR1 is SGHTA and CDR2 FQGTGA. The whole variable domain, remainder taken from reference TRBV7-3 and TRBJ2-3, is GAGVSQTPSNKVTEKGKYVELRCDPISGHTALYWYRQSLGQGPEFLIYFQGTGAADDSGLPNDRFFAVRPEGSVSTLKIQRTERGDSAVYLCASSQGRVGDTQYFGPGTRLTVL.

The chain employs TRBV4-1 and TRBJ1-6; TRBD1 aligns across 8 bases. The CDR3 runs 15 residues. Germline CDR1 and CDR2: MGHRA and YSYEKL. With 1 base clipped from V and 9 bases from J, the junction kept 5 bases outside the gene matches. As DNA, the CDR3 is TGCGCCAGCAGCCAAGTTACAGGGGGAGGTTCACCCCTCCACTTT. Its protein is CASSQVTGGGSPLHF.

The CDR3 DNA sequence: TGTGCCAGCAGTTTGAGAAGGAAAAACCCGAGCTCCTACAATGAGCAGTTCTTC. Its translation is CASSLRRKNPSSYNEQFF. This rearrangement joins TRBV12-3 or TRBV12-4 to TRBJ2-1, with D uncertain. V lost 3 bases and J lost 0, with 18 bases in between. The CDR3 is made up of 18 amino acids.

This clonotype was seen a handful of times. The chain links TRBV13 to TRBJ1-6; possible D gene TRBD1, 6 bases. Germline CDR1 is PRHDT and CDR2 is FYEKMQ (reference sequence). CDR3 size: 16 residues. The V gene lost 1 base and the J gene lost 10 bases, with 17 bases spanning the gap. The CDR3 is CASSLAGRGSWSPLHF. DNA of the CDR3: TGTGCCAGCAGCTTAGCTGGCAGGGGTTCGTGGTCACCCCTCCACTTT.